This TCR beta chain was captured in a study of T cell clones after liver transplantation. Overall study context: TCRbeta sequencing after a pre-transplant mixed lymphocyte reaction identified graft-donor-reactive clones, later tracked in post-transplant blood. Draws occurred before transplant, before withdrawal, and after complete or failed withdrawal.

A note on this clone: What it binds is unknown.

This table comes from immunoSEQ multiplex PCR, and its TCRdb copy is limited to in-frame clones, with some not included. This sample has 40,000 to 55,000 clones; more than 65% occur once, and the top ten carry 9.9%. Trimming removed 6 bases at V and 0 bases at J, with 17 bases between. The CDR3 is 15 amino acids. The germline CDR1 and CDR2 sequences are GTSNPN and SVGIG (reference sequence). Study conclusions and caveats: These preliminary findings come from unstandardized post-transplant sampling times.

This receptor was obtained from a human patient who received a liver transplant. Some T cells may be supplied by the graft donor. The specimen was CD4+ T cells from blood, collected around 4.5 years after liver transplant. The chain has TRBV30 and TRBJ1-2; tentative D call: TRBD1 (6 bases). The CDR3: CACSNGGPANYGYTF. The CDR3 bases are TGTGCCTGTTCAAATGGGGGGCCAGCTAACTATGGCTACACCTTC.